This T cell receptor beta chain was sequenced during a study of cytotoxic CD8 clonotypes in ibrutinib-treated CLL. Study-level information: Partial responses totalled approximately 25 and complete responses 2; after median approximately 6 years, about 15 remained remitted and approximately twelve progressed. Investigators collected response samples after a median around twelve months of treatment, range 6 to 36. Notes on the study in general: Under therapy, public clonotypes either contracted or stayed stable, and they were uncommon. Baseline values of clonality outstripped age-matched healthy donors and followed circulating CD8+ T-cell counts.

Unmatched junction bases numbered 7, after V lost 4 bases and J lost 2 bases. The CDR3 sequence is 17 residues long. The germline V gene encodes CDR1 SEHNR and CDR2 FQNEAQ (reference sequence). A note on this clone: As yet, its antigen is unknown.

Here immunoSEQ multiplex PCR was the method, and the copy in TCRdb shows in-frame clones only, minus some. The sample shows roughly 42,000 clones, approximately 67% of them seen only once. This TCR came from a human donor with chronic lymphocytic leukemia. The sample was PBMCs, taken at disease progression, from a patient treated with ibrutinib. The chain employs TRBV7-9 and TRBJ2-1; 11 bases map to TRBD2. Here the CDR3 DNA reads TGTGCCAGCAGCTCTACCACGGGACTAGCGGCCTACAATGAGCAGTTCTTC. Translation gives CASSSTTGLAAYNEQFF.